These 22 T cell receptor beta chains were all obtained from the same sample, sequenced in a study of human T cells and chemical hapten exposure. Indicated time point: pre-sensitization, week 0. Treatment: therapeutic diphenylcyclopropenone sensitization with weekly scalp DPC. TCRdb processed the RACE reads anew with MiXCR; each CDR3 protein has one entry. The data contain 65,000 to 90,000 distinct CDR3 sequences, approximately 15% of them singletons. Material: whole blood, obtained in connection with sensitization to the hapten diphenylcyclopropenone (DPC). The source of these receptors is a woman aged 45-59 years with alopecia areata. Some clones in this sample may be carry-over from other donors' samples.

The sample holds a few counts of this clonotype. The rearrangement links TRBV12-3 or TRBV12-4 to TRBJ1-6; 7 bases are shared with TRBD1. V was pared by 3 bases and J by 9 bases, with 5 bases of the junction left unmatched. CDR3 size: 14 residues. CDR3 loop: CASSFGQAGSPLHF. The CDR3 DNA follows: TGTGCCAGCAGTTTCGGACAGGCGGGTTCACCCCTCCACTTT.

The chain has TRBV10-3 and TRBJ1-5, with 7 bases fitting TRBD1. Trimming removed 11 bases from V and 0 bases from J; junction bases left unmatched: 7. The CDR3 is made up of 14 amino acids. Germline V lookup: CDR1 ENHRY, CDR2 SYGVKD. The CDR3 DNA is TGTGCCGCCCAGGGGGAGCTTAGCAATCAGCCCCAGCATTTT. Amino acid sequence: CAAQGELSNQPQHF.

The chain uses TRBV19 and TRBJ1-5; TRBD1 matches 10 bases. V lost 5 bases to trimming and J lost 1 base; unmatched junction nucleotides: 14. The CDR3 length is 19 residues. CDR1 and CDR2 (germline): LNHDA, SQIVND (reference sequence). This chain's CDR3 is CASSPNPGRQGASNQPQHF. The CDR3 region has the DNA TGTGCCAGTAGTCCAAACCCGGGAAGACAGGGGGCAAGCAATCAGCCCCAGCATTTT.

This chain links TRBV11-2 with TRBJ2-2, with 10 bases that match TRBD2. Trimming removed 5 bases from V and 6 bases from J; junction bases left unmatched: 9. In germline, CDR1 is SGHAT, CDR2 FQNNGV. This CDR3 region has 16 residues. The CDR3 protein is CASSRPGTSVAGELFF. The DNA for the CDR3 is TGTGCCAGCAGCCGACCCGGGACTAGCGTTGCCGGGGAGCTGTTTTTT. Full variable domain (outside the CDR3, taken from reference TRBV11-2 and TRBJ2-2): EAGVAQSPRYKIIEKRQSVAFWCNPISGHATLYWYQQILGQGPKLLIQFQNNGVVDDSQLPKDRFSAERLKGVDSTLKIQPAKLEDSAVYLCASSRPGTSVAGELFFGEGSRLTVL.

This clonotype was detected a few times. The rearrangement uses TRBV5-1 and TRBJ2-1; D is possibly TRBD1 or TRBD2 (5 bases each). The germline gives CDR1 SGHRS, CDR2 YFSETQ. V lost 0 bases and J 7 bases, leaving 11 bases between the germline ends. The CDR3 length is 14 residues. The CDR3 nucleotides are TGCGCCAGCAGCTTGGCGGGACCGATGAATGAGCAGTTCTTC. Amino acid sequence: CASSLAGPMNEQFF.

This clonotype was observed at least ten times. The chain carries TRBV10-2 and TRBJ2-7; D is unclear. Germline CDR1 is WSHSY and CDR2 is SAAADI. Trimming pared 3 bases from V and 2 bases from J, leaving 11 bases between. The CDR3 is 14 residues long. CDR3 coding DNA: TGCGCCAGCAGTGAAGCAGGAGCGACCTACGAGCAGTACTTC. Amino acid sequence: CASSEAGATYEQYF.

This rearrangement joins TRBV7-8 to TRBJ2-1, with TRBD2 matching 10 bases. V lost 9 bases, J lost 10 bases, and 12 bases stayed unmatched. The CDR3 totals 14 residues. The germline gives CDR1 SGHVS, CDR2 FQNEAQ. CDR3 residues: CASSSGRALEEQFF. As DNA, the CDR3 is TGTGCCAGTTCCAGCGGGAGGGCCTTAGAGGAGCAGTTCTTC.

This chain joins TRBV27 and TRBJ1-6; D gene unclear. CDR3 size: 14 residues. Trimming took off 3 bases at V and 6 bases at J, with 9 bases between the two ends. Looked up from germline, CDR1 is MNHEY and CDR2 is SMNVEV (reference sequence). The CDR3 bases are TGTGCCAGCAGTTTTAGGGCGGGTAATTCACCCCTCCACTTT. Protein product: CASSFRAGNSPLHF.

This clonotype was recorded a few times. The chain carries TRBV20-1 and TRBJ2-2, with D possibly being TRBD1 (6 bases). The V end was cut by 1 base, the J end by 0 bases, with 9 bases between. This CDR3 comprises 15 residues. CDR1 is DFQATT and CDR2 is SNEGSKA in the germline V gene (reference sequence). The CDR3 loop reads CSARVRTANTGELFF. The CDR3 nucleotides read TGCAGTGCTAGAGTTCGGACAGCGAACACCGGGGAGCTGTTTTTT.

This clonotype is labeled medium-sized (0.01 to 0.1%). V is TRBV5-1 and J is TRBJ2-7; the D gene is possibly TRBD1 (5 bases). Germline V lookup: CDR1 SGHRS, CDR2 YFSETQ. The CDR3 consists of 16 residues. V lost 1 base, J lost 0 bases, and 14 bases lay in between. This CDR3 reads CASSLRSQGSSYEQYF. CDR3 nucleotide sequence: TGCGCCAGCAGCTTGCGGAGCCAGGGTAGCTCCTACGAGCAGTACTTC.

Regarding this clonotype: At one boundary the junction diverges from the germline segment, which might be a read error. V gene TRBV7-2 combines with J gene TRBJ2-2; the match to TRBD2 covers 10 bases. Germline loops: CDR1 SGHTA, CDR2 FQGNSA. The CDR3 consists of 15 residues. The CDR3 sequence is CASSLAGDGTGELFF. CDR3 DNA sequence: TGTGCCAGCAGCCTAGCGGGAGACGGCACCGGGGAGCTGTTTTTT. The entire variable domain, with the rest obtained from reference TRBV7-2 and TRBJ2-2, is as follows: GAGVSQSPSNKVTEKGKDVELRCDPISGHTALYWYRQSLGQGLEFLIYFQGNSAPDKSGLPSDRFSAERTGGSVSTLTIQRTQQEDSAVYLCASSLAGDGTGELFFGEGSRLTVL.

As DNA, the CDR3 is TGTGCCAGCTCACCAAAGAGGCTCTCCTACGAGCAGTACTTC. Its protein is CASSPKRLSYEQYF. V and J are TRBV18 and TRBJ2-7; no firm D call. Germline V gives CDR1 KGHSH, CDR2 LQKENI. V lost 2 bases and J 0 bases, leaving 8 bases between the germline ends. The CDR3 sequence is 14 residues long.

A few counts support this clonotype. J is TRBJ2-4 and V is TRBV11-2; 8 bases map to TRBD1. Germline assignment: CDR1 SGHAT and CDR2 FQNNGV. V was clipped by 6 bases and J by 8 bases; unmatched bases: 18. The CDR3 spans 17 residues. DNA of the CDR3: TGTGCCAGCAGTTCAACCCCAACCGGGACAGGCCTTTACATTCAGTACTTC. This gives the protein CASSSTPTGTGLYIQYF.

This clonotype was observed a handful of times. The chain combines TRBV7-6 with TRBJ2-2; D gene uncertain. This CDR3 has 14 residues. Germline V gene sequence: CDR1 SGHVS, CDR2 FNYEAQ. V shed 5 bases and J shed 0 bases, with 7 bases lying between them. The CDR3 loop is CASSMTSNTGELFF. In nucleotides, the CDR3 is TGTGCCAGCAGCATGACTTCGAACACCGGGGAGCTGTTTTTT. The full variable domain, with the rest looked up from reference TRBV7-6 and TRBJ2-2, is GAGVSQSPRYKVTKRGQDVALRCDPISGHVSLYWYRQALGQGPEFLTYFNYEAQQDKSGLPNDRFSAERPEGSISTLTIQRTEQRDSAMYRCASSMTSNTGELFFGEGSRLTVL.

This clonotype was counted between two and nine times. This chain uses TRBV11-2 with TRBJ2-1; D may be TRBD1 or TRBD2 (7 bases each). The germline V gene has CDR1 SGHAT and CDR2 FQNNGV. Deletions cut 6 bases from V and 6 bases from J, with 21 bases between. The CDR3 extends over 16 amino acids. CDR3 sequence: CASSTIKRDRGNEQFF. The CDR3, as DNA: TGTGCCAGCAGTACAATAAAGCGGGACAGAGGCAATGAGCAGTTCTTC.

This clonotype has at least ten counts. V and J are TRBV6-5 and TRBJ2-5; the match to TRBD1 covers 8 bases. CDR1 and CDR2 (germline): MNHEY, SVGAGI. The CDR3 contains 15 residues. The ends lost 6 bases at V and 5 bases at J; junction bases unmatched: 11. Here the CDR3 DNA reads TGTGCCAGCAGGCGATCAGGGGGCGAGTGGGAGACCCAGTACTTC. Translation gives CASRRSGGEWETQYF.

The rearrangement links TRBV3-1 to TRBJ2-2; possible D gene TRBD1, 5 bases. CDR3 length equals 24 residues. V lost 3 bases and J 0 bases, leaving 35 bases between the germline ends. Germline V gene data show CDR1 as LGHDT and CDR2 as YNNKEL (reference sequence). The DNA of the CDR3 is TGTGCCAGCAGCCATTTCCGTTGGACACTACAGACAGTCCCAAAGTTCGCGAACACCGGGGAGCTGTTTTTT. This sequence encodes CASSHFRWTLQTVPKFANTGELFF.

This clonotype was seen more than once but under ten times. The rearrangement uses TRBV9 and TRBJ2-5; D remains ambiguous. V was trimmed by 3 bases and J by 5 bases, leaving 11 bases between them. The CDR3 consists of 13 residues. The germline V gene has CDR1 SGDLS and CDR2 YYNGEE. CDR3 nucleotides: TGTGCCAGCAGCGCAGTCCCCAGGGAGACCCAGTACTTC. Its protein product is CASSAVPRETQYF.

This clonotype has at least ten counts. The chain has TRBV4-3 and TRBJ2-4; D is undetermined. Germline V gives CDR1 LGHNA, CDR2 YSLEER. Trimming cost V 1 base and J 1 base, with 17 bases left between them. The CDR3 totals 18 residues. The DNA of the CDR3 is TGCGCCAGCAGCCAAGTTTGGTCCCGGGCCTCTGCCAAAAACATTCAGTACTTC. It encodes CASSQVWSRASAKNIQYF.

The table lists this clonotype with a few counts. V gene TRBV7-2 combines with J gene TRBJ1-1; TRBD1 aligns across 7 bases. Per germline, CDR1 SGHTA and CDR2 FQGNSA. Trimming at V came to 1 base and at J to 5 bases, leaving 10 bases not matched to a gene. This CDR3 contains 16 residues. The CDR3 coding sequence is TGTGCCAGCAGCTTAGTGGCAGGGGGGATTGGGACTGAAGCTTTCTTT. This gives the protein CASSLVAGGIGTEAFF.

This clonotype showed up just a few times. The CDR3 DNA sequence: TGTGCCAGCAGTTCCACCACAGGGGAGTCCTACAATGAGCAGTTCTTC. Translating it yields CASSSTTGESYNEQFF. V is TRBV12-3 or TRBV12-4 and J is TRBJ2-1; 7 nucleotides line up with TRBD1. The V gene end was trimmed by 4 bases and the J gene end by 1 base; junction bases not matched to a gene: 7. The CDR3 runs to 16 residues.

This chain joins TRBV27 and TRBJ1-5; D uncertain. The length of the CDR3 is 14 residues. Trimming cost V 4 bases and J 5 bases, with 12 bases left between them. Germline assignment: CDR1 MNHEY and CDR2 SMNVEV (reference sequence). The CDR3 loop is CASSSIGLYQPQHF. CDR3 in DNA: TGTGCCAGCAGTTCGATAGGACTATATCAGCCCCAGCATTTT.